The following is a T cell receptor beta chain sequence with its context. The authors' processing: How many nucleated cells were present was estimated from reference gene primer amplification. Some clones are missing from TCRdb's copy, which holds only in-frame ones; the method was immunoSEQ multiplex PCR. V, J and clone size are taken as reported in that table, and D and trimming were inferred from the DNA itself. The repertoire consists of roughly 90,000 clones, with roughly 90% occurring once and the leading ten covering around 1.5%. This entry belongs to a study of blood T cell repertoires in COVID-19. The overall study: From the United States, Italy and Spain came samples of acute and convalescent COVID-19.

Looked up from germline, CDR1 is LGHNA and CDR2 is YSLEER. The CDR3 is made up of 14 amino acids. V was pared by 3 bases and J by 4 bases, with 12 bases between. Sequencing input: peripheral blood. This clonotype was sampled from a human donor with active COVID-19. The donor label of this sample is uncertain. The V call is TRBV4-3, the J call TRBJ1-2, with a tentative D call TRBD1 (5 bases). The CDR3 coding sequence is TGCGCCAGCAGCCAGCTACAGGCGAGCTATGGCTACACCTTC. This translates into CASSQLQASYGYTF.